This T cell receptor beta chain was identified in a study of blood T cell repertoires in COVID-19. Study-wide context: T cells, B-cell-depleted T cells, or PBMCs provided the cDNA or gDNA that served as material.

Data came from immunoSEQ multiplex PCR; TCRdb stores just in-frame clones and leaves some out. The sample includes about 170,000 clones, roughly four fifths seen only once; the top ten take 2.5% to 3%. Sequencing input: peripheral blood. The receptor was derived from an elderly woman with COVID-19, enrolled during active disease.

CDR3 amino acids: CANRLATNEKLFF. The DNA for the CDR3 is TGTGCCAACAGGCTTGCAACTAATGAAAAACTGTTTTTT. This chain connects TRBV18 to TRBJ1-4, with D perhaps matching TRBD1 (5 bases). Trimming pared 10 bases from V and 0 bases from J, leaving 9 bases between. CDR3 size: 13 residues. CDR1 is KGHSH and CDR2 is LQKENI in the germline V gene.